Shown below are 8 T cell receptor beta chains from a single sample sequenced in a study of shared clonotypes between healthy human individuals (TCRdb year 2020). Library construction relied on the immunoSEQ multiplex PCR assay. Imported from immuneACCESS, the table was reduced by TCRdb to in-frame sequences with V and J called. These copies leave out some clones; in studies compared against another copy, an unresolved V gene accounts for under half, and the cause of the remainder is not known. Counted in this sample were roughly 2,000,000 clones; about 93% of them appeared once. Around 1.7% of the sample lies in the top ten. CD8 naive samples were CD45RO-negative cells positively selected for CCR7, giving a CD45RA+CCR7+ population that excluded TemRA cells. Input material: naive CD8+ T cells from PBMCs. In light of the paper, this sample's cell subset or site label describes: CD45RA+CCR7+. Receptors originate from a man between 18 and 35 years old in good health. Some clones in this sample may be carry-over from other donors' samples.

The chain employs TRBV11-2 and TRBJ2-5, with 13 bases matching TRBD2. This CDR3 has 18 residues. The ends lost 6 bases at V and 2 bases at J; junction bases unmatched: 12. Germline CDR1 and CDR2: SGHAT and FQNNGV. The CDR3 nucleotides are TGTGCCAGCAGGATAGACCTGGGACTAGCGGGACCGCAAGAGACCCAGTACTTC. Its protein product is CASRIDLGLAGPQETQYF.

The CDR3 loop reads CASGELEYYNEQFF. CDR3 in DNA: TGCGCCAGCGGGGAGCTAGAATACTACAATGAGCAGTTCTTC. The chain joins TRBV4-1 to TRBJ2-1, with D possibly being TRBD2 (5 bases). This CDR3 contains 14 residues. V dropped 8 bases and J dropped 3 bases, with 14 bases sitting between them. Per the germline V gene, CDR1 is MGHRA and CDR2 is YSYEKL.

This chain links TRBV28 with TRBJ2-1; a weak D match, TRBD2 (6 bases). This CDR3 comprises 13 residues. Trimming took 5 bases from V and 10 from J, leaving 15 bases between them. CDR1 and CDR2 from the germline V gene are MDHEN and SYDVKM. CDR3 sequence reads: CASSITSWVEQFF. CDR3 coding DNA: TGTGCCAGCAGTATCACTAGCTGGGTCGAGCAGTTCTTC.

This chain joins TRBV7-9 and TRBJ2-3, with D possibly being TRBD2 (5 bases). The CDR3 has 15 amino acids. Per germline, CDR1 SEHNR and CDR2 FQNEAQ (reference sequence). Trimming removed 4 bases at V and 4 bases at J, with 15 bases between. CDR3 coding DNA: TGTGCCAGCAGCTCGCCCAGCGGACGATCAGATACGCAGTATTTT. Amino acids: CASSSPSGRSDTQYF. The whole variable domain, remainder taken from reference TRBV7-9 and TRBJ2-3, is DTGVSQNPRHKITKRGQNVTFRCDPISEHNRLYWYRQTLGQGPEFLTYFQNEAQLEKSRLLSDRFSAERPKGSFSTLEIQRTEQGDSAMYLCASSSPSGRSDTQYFGPGTRLTVL.

CDR3 DNA: TGTGCCAGCAGTTTACTGGGGACAGGGTGGGACACTGAAGCTTTCTTT. This encodes CASSLLGTGWDTEAFF. The V and J genes are TRBV28 and TRBJ1-1; 9 nucleotides agree with TRBD1. CDR3 length: 16 amino acids. The V and J ends lost 2 bases and 3 bases, in that order; junction bases with no gene match: 7. CDR1 and CDR2 from the germline V gene are MDHEN and SYDVKM.

V and J are TRBV15 and TRBJ1-2; unclear D gene. Deletions cut 9 bases from V and 7 bases from J, with 21 bases between. CDR3 length: 14 residues. Germline CDR1 and CDR2: LNHNV and YYDKDF (reference sequence). The CDR3 spells CATSEREASTGYTF. The CDR3 region has the DNA TGTGCCACTTCCGAGCGCGAGGCCTCGACTGGCTACACCTTC.

The chain combines TRBV6-1 with TRBJ1-1, with 9 bases aligning to TRBD1. The V gene's germline CDR1 is MNHNS and CDR2 SASEGT. V lost 3 bases and J lost 8; bases outside the gene matches: 1. The CDR3 totals 12 residues. Written as DNA, the CDR3 is TGTGCCAGCAGTGAGACAGGGGGGGAAGCTTTCTTT. Residues: CASSETGGEAFF.

This chain links TRBV29-1 with TRBJ2-7; TRBD2 agrees at 7 bases. The trim removed 2 bases at V and 6 bases at J, leaving 13 bases unmatched. Germline lookup yields CDR1 SQVTM and CDR2 ANQGSEA. CDR3 size: 15 residues. CDR3 coding DNA: TGCAGCGTTGAACCAGCAAGCGGGGCAGGCTTCGAGCAGTACTTC. Translation: CSVEPASGAGFEQYF.